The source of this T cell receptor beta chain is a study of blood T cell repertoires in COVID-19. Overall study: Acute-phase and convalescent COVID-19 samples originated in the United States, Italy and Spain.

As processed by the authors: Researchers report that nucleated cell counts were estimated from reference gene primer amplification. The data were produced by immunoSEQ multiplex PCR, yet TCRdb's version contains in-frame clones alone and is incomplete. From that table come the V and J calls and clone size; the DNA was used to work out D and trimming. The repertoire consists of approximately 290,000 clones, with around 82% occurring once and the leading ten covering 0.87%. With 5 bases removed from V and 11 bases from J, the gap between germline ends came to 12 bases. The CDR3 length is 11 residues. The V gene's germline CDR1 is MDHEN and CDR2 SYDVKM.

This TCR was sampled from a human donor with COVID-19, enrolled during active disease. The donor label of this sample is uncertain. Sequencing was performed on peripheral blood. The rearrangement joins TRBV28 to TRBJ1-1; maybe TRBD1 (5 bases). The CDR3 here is CASSAPGGAFF. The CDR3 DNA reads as TGTGCCAGCAGTGCCCCGGGGGGGGCTTTCTTT.